The 4 T cell receptor beta chains presented below share a single source sample, sequenced in a study of blood T cells in healthy people across ages. Primed by a sample-barcoded 5' primer and a J-beta primer mix, a second PCR proceeded for 7 to 11 cycles. Each CDR3 protein gets one entry after TCRdb re-called the 5' RACE reads with MiXCR. Of about 780,000 distinct CDR3 sequences in the sample, around two thirds were seen once. The sequencing input was blood. The source is a man aged 30 to 45 in good health.

J is TRBJ2-1 and V is TRBV3-1, with 11 bases aligning to TRBD2. The CDR3 covers 15 residues. The germline CDR1 and CDR2 sequences are LGHDT and YNNKEL (reference sequence). The ends lost 8 bases at V and 7 bases at J; junction bases unmatched: 10. Here the CDR3 DNA reads TGTGCCAGCTCCGTACTAGCGGGGGTCGAGAATGAGCAGTTCTTC. Residues: CASSVLAGVENEQFF.

This clonotype was seen only once. The CDR3 does not end in the conserved phenylalanine or tryptophan, so this is likely a read error. This chain connects TRBV7-8 to TRBJ2-1; D is possibly TRBD2 (5 bases). V lost 2 bases to trimming and J lost 8 bases, with 13 bases between them. Per germline, CDR1 SGHVS and CDR2 FQNEAQ. The CDR3 runs to 14 residues. CDR3 residues: CASSLSTRFHEQFL. In DNA, the CDR3 is TGTGCCAGCAGCTTATCTACTAGGTTCCATGAGCAGTTCTTA.

The rearrangement links TRBV12-3 or TRBV12-4 to TRBJ1-4; D is unclear. The CDR3 has 13 amino acids. V lost 8 bases, J lost 5 bases, and 12 bases lay in between. In DNA form, the CDR3 reads TGTGCCAGCGCCCGGGCGTTAAATGAAAAACTGTTTTTT. This translates into CASARALNEKLFF.

The rearrangement joins TRBV2 to TRBJ1-4; D not resolved. The germline V and J ends were trimmed by 1 base and 8 bases, with 14 bases remaining between them. This CDR3 region has 15 residues. Germline V lookup: CDR1 SNHLY, CDR2 FYNNEI. The CDR3: CASSEGAPGEEKLFF. The CDR3 DNA sequence: TGTGCCAGCAGTGAAGGGGCCCCTGGCGAGGAAAAACTGTTTTTT.